This T cell receptor beta chain came from a study of identical twins. Notes on the study in general: Models predicted too little out-of-frame TCR alpha sharing in monozygotic twins. Invariant T cells like MAIT and iNKT could partly confound the zero-insertion analyses. A cross-sectional statistical analysis, not follow-up of the same donors, supported the conclusions.

A universal primer site was created by template switching, with the cDNA bearing unique molecular identifiers. TCRdb re-called the 5' RACE reads with MiXCR, one entry per CDR3 protein. This sample has more than 350,000 distinct CDR3 sequences, with roughly 9% found just once. About this clonotype itself: Its antigen remains unknown.

The V gene end was trimmed by 3 bases and the J gene end by 5 bases; junction bases not matched to a gene: 3. CDR3 length: 14 residues. Germline V gene lookup returns CDR1 LGHDT and CDR2 YNNKEL (reference sequence). This receptor was obtained from a woman in her forties or fifties in good health. This rearrangement joins TRBV3-1 to TRBJ1-4; TRBD1 aligns across 7 bases. The sequenced material came from naive T cells sorted from blood. The CDR3 protein is CASSQTGSNEKLFF. The CDR3 DNA reads as TGTGCCAGCAGCCAGACAGGGTCGAATGAAAAACTGTTTTTT.